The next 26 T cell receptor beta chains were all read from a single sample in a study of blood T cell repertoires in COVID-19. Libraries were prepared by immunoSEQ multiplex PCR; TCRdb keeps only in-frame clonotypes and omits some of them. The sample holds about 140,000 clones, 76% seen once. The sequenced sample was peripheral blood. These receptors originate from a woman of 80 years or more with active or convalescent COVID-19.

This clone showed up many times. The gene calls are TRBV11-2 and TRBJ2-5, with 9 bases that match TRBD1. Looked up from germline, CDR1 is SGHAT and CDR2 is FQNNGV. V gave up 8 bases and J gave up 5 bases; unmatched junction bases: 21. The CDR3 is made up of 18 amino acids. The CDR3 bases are TGTGCCAGCGGGGATCCTACGGCGTGGACAGGGGAACGGGAGACCCAGTACTTC. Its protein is CASGDPTAWTGERETQYF.

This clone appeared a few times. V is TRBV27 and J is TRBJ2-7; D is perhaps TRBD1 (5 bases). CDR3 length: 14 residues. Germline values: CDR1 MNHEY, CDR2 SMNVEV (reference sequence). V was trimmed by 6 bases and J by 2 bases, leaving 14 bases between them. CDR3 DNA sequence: TGTGCCAGCAGAACCGACAGACGGACCTACGAGCAGTACTTC. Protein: CASRTDRRTYEQYF.

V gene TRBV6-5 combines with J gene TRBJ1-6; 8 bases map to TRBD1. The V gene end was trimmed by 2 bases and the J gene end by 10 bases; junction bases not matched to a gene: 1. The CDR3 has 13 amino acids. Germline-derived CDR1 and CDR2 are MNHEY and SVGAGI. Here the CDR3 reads CASSYDRGSPLHF. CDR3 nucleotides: TGTGCCAGCAGTTACGACAGGGGATCACCCCTCCACTTT.

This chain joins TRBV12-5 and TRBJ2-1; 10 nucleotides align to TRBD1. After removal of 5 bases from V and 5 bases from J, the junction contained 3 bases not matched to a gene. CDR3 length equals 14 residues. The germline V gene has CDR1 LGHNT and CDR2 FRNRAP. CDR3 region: CASGPGQGNNEQFF. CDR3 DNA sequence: TGTGCTAGTGGTCCGGGACAGGGGAACAATGAGCAGTTCTTC.

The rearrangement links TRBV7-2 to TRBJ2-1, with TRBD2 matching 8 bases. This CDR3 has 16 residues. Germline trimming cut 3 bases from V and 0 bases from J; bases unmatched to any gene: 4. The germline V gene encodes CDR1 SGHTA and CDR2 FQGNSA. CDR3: CASSFSGASSYNEQFF. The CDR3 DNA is TGTGCCAGCAGCTTTAGCGGGGCTAGCTCCTACAATGAGCAGTTCTTC.

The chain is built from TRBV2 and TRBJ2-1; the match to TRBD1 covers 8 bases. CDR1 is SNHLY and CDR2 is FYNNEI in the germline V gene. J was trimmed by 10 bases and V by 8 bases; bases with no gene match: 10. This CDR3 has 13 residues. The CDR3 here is CASGRTGLREQFF. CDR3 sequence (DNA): TGTGCCAGCGGACGGACAGGGCTTCGAGAGCAGTTCTTC.

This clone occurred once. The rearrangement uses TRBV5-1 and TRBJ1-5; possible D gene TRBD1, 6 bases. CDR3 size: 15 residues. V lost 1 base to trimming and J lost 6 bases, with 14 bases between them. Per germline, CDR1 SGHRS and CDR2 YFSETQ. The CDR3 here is CASSLSGEEGQPQHF. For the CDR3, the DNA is TGCGCCAGCAGCTTGTCAGGGGAAGAGGGTCAGCCCCAGCATTTT.

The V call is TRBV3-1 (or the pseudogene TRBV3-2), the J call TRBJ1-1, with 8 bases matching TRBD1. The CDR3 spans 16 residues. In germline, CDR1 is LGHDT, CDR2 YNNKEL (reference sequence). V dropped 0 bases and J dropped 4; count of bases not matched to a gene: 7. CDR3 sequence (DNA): TGTGCCAGCAGCCAAGAGGGGCAGGGGGCAAGCACTGAAGCTTTCTTT. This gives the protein CASSQEGQGASTEAFF.

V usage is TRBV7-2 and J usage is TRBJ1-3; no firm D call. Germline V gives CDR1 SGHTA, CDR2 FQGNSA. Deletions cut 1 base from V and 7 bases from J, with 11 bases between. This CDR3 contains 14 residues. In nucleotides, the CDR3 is TGTGCCAGCAGCTTAGGGCAGGCGTGGAACACCATATATTTT. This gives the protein CASSLGQAWNTIYF.

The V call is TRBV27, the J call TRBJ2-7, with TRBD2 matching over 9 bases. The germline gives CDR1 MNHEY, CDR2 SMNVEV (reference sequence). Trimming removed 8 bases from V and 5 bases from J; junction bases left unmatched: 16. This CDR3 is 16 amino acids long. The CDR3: CASRSARGGAQDEQYF. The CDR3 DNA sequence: TGTGCCAGCCGCTCGGCTCGCGGGGGGGCCCAGGACGAGCAGTACTTC.

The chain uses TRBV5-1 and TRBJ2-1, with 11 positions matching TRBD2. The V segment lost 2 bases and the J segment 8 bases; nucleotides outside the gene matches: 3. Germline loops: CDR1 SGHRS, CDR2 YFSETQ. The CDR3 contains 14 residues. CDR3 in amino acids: CASSFGTSGYEQFF. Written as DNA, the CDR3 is TGCGCCAGCAGCTTCGGGACTAGCGGATATGAGCAGTTCTTC.

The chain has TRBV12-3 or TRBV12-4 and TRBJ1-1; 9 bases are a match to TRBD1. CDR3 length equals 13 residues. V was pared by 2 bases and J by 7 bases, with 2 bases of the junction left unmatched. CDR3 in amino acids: CASSLSGQGEAFF. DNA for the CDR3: TGTGCCAGCAGTTTATCGGGACAGGGTGAAGCTTTCTTT.

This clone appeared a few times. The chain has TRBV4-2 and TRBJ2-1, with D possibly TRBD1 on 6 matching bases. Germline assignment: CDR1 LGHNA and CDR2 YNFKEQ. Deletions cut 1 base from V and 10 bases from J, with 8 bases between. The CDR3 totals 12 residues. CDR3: CASSQGGQEQFF. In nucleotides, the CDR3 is TGTGCCAGCAGCCAAGGTGGACAGGAGCAGTTCTTC.

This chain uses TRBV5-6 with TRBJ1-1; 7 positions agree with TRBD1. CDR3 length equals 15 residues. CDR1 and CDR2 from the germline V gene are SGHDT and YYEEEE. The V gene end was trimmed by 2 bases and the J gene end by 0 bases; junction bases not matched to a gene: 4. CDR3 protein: CASSFGTAMNTEAFF. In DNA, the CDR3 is TGTGCCAGCAGCTTCGGGACAGCAATGAACACTGAAGCTTTCTTT.

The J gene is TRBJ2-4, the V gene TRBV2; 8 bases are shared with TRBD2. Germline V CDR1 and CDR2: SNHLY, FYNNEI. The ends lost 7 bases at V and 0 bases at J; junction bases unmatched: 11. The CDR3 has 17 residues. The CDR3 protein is CASKILGGGIAKNIQYF. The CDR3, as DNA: TGTGCCAGCAAGATATTGGGCGGGGGGATAGCCAAAAACATTCAGTACTTC.

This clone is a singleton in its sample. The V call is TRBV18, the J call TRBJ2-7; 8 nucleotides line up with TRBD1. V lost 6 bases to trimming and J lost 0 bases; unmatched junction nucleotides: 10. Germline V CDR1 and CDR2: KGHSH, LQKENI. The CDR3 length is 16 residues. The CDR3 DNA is TGTGCCAGCTCGCTCGAAAGGACAGGGAGCTCCTACGAGCAGTACTTC. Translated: CASSLERTGSSYEQYF.

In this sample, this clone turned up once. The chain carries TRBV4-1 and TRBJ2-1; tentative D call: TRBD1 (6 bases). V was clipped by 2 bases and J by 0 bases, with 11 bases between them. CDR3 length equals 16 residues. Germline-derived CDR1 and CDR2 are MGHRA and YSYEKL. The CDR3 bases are TGCGCCAGCAGCCAACTACAGGGCCTCTCCTACAATGAGCAGTTCTTC. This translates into CASSQLQGLSYNEQFF.

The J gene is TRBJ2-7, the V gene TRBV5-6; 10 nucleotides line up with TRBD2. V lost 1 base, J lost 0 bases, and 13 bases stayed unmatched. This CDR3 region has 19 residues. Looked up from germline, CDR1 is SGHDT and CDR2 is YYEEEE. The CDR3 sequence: CASSLTGWSLAGDSYEQYF. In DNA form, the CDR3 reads TGTGCCAGCAGCTTGACAGGGTGGAGTCTAGCGGGGGACTCCTACGAGCAGTACTTC.

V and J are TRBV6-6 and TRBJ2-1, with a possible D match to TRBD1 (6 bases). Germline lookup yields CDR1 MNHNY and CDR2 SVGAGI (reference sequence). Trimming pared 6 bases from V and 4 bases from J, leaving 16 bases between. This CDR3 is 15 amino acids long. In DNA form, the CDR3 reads TGTGCCAGCAGCCCACCCCAGGGGAATTACAATGAGCAGTTCTTC. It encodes CASSPPQGNYNEQFF.

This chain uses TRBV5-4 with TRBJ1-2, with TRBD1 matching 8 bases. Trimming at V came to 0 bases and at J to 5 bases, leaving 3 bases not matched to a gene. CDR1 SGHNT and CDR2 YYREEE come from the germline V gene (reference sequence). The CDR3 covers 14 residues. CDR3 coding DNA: TGTGCCAGCAGCTTGGGGACAGGGATTTATGGCTACACCTTC. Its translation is CASSLGTGIYGYTF.

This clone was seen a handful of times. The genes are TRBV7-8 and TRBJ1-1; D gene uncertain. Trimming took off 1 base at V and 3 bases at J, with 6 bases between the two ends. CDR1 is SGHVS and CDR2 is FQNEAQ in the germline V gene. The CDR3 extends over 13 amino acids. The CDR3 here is CASSLVLYTEAFF. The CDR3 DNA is TGTGCCAGCAGCTTAGTCCTTTACACTGAAGCTTTCTTT.

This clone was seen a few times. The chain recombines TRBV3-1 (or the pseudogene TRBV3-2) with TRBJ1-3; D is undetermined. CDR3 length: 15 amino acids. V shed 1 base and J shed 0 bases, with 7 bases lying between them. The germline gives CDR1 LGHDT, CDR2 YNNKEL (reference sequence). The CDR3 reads CASSQGANSGNTIYF. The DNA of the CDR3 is TGTGCCAGCAGCCAAGGGGCTAACTCTGGAAACACCATATATTTT.

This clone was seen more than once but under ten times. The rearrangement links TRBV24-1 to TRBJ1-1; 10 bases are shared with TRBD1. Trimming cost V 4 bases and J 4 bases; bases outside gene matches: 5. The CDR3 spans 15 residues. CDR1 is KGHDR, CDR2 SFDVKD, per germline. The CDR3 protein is CATSEPDRGLTEAFF. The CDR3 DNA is TGTGCCACCAGTGAACCCGACAGGGGGCTCACTGAAGCTTTCTTT.

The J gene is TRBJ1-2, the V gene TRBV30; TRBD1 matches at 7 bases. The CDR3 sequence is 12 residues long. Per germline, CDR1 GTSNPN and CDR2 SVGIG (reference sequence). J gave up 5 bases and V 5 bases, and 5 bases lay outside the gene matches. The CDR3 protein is CAWETGPYGYTF. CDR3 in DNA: TGTGCCTGGGAGACAGGGCCTTATGGCTACACCTTC.

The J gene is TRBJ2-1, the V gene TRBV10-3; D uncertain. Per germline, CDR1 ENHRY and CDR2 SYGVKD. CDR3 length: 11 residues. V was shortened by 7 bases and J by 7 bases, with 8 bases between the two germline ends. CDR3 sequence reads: CAITAVNEQFF. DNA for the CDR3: TGTGCCATCACCGCGGTAAATGAGCAGTTCTTC.

CDR3 in DNA: TGTGCCAGCAGCCACCGACCGACTAGACTCGGGACCGGGGAGCTGTTTTTT. The encoded protein is CASSHRPTRLGTGELFF. The chain joins TRBV7-6 to TRBJ2-2, with TRBD2 as a possible D gene (6 bases). The CDR3 loop spans 17 amino acids. Per germline, CDR1 SGHVS and CDR2 FNYEAQ. The V gene lost 5 bases and the J gene lost 5 bases, with 21 bases spanning the gap.